These 16 T cell receptor beta chains were sequenced from one sample in a study of Ad26.COV2.S vaccination and SARS-CoV-2 variants. Treatment defined: 15 to 20 received Ad26.COV2.S at low or high dose, single or two shots; roughly 5 received placebo; per-sample allocation not given. Material that was analyzed had been drawn on day 63 after the first vaccine or placebo injection. The table came from immunoSEQ multiplex PCR; TCRdb's copy has only in-frame clones and leaves some out. The sample gives approximately 410,000 clones, roughly 90% of which show up once; 3.6% is in the top ten. Material: peripheral blood, obtained in a trial of Ad26.COV2.S vaccine versus placebo. The receptors were sampled from a person between 18 and 65 years old who received the Ad26.COV2.S COVID-19 vaccine or a placebo.

The chain has TRBV6-2 or TRBV6-3 and TRBJ2-1; the match to TRBD2 covers 9 bases. Trimming at V came to 0 bases and at J to 2 bases, leaving 5 bases not matched to a gene. CDR3 size: 17 residues. Germline V CDR1 and CDR2: MNHEY, SVGEGT. This chain's CDR3 is CASSYSSSGAAYNEQFF. The CDR3 region has the DNA TGTGCCAGCAGTTACTCTTCTAGCGGGGCCGCCTACAATGAGCAGTTCTTC.

The CDR3 protein is CASSSLPHSGTSGGVRTDTQYF. CDR3 nucleotide sequence: TGTGCCAGCAGCTCACTCCCACACTCCGGGACTAGCGGGGGGGTCCGCACAGATACGCAGTATTTT. This sequence joins TRBV7-3 and TRBJ2-3, with 16 bases fitting TRBD2. Trimming took 4 bases from V and 1 from J; bases not matched to a gene: 17. This CDR3 has 22 residues. Looked up from germline, CDR1 is SGHTA and CDR2 is FQGTGA.

V is TRBV2 and J is TRBJ2-1; 7 nucleotides align to TRBD1. This CDR3 comprises 16 residues. CDR1 and CDR2 (germline): SNHLY, FYNNEI. J lost 0 bases, V lost 8 bases, and 10 bases had no gene match. The CDR3: CASLRGTASSYNEQFF. In DNA form, the CDR3 reads TGTGCCAGCCTGCGAGGGACAGCCAGCTCCTACAATGAGCAGTTCTTC.

CDR3 in amino acids: CASSTRGLNTGELFF. In DNA, the CDR3 is TGTGCCAGCAGCACGCGGGGGTTGAACACCGGGGAGCTGTTTTTT. The chain employs TRBV2 and TRBJ2-2; 7 bases agree with TRBD2. Germline CDR1 SNHLY, CDR2 FYNNEI. CDR3 length: 15 amino acids. The V gene end was trimmed by 6 bases and the J gene end by 1 base; junction bases not matched to a gene: 5.

The rearrangement uses TRBV2 and TRBJ2-7, with 7 nucleotides matching TRBD1. After removal of 5 bases from V and 4 bases from J, the junction contained 11 bases not matched to a gene. The V gene's germline CDR1 is SNHLY and CDR2 FYNNEI. The CDR3 is 15 residues long. The CDR3, as DNA: TGTGCCAGCAGTCCCCCCGGGACAGTCCTATACGAGCAGTACTTC. This sequence encodes CASSPPGTVLYEQYF.

This clone was seen a handful of times. This chain links TRBV12-3 or TRBV12-4 with TRBJ1-5; D is unresolved. The CDR3 extends over 13 amino acids. V was clipped by 1 base and J by 6 bases, with 7 bases between them. CDR3: CASSLGGPQPQHF. Written as DNA, the CDR3 is TGTGCCAGCAGTTTAGGAGGGCCTCAGCCCCAGCATTTT.

There are a few counts of this clone. V gene TRBV19 combines with J gene TRBJ2-2, with unresolved D. CDR3 size: 15 residues. Germline assignment: CDR1 LNHDA and CDR2 SQIVND (reference sequence). V shed 3 bases and J shed 6 bases, with 14 bases lying between them. CDR3 sequence reads: CASSMRTSDAGELFF. The CDR3, as DNA: TGTGCCAGTAGTATGCGGACCTCGGATGCCGGGGAGCTGTTTTTT.

The chain couples TRBV5-1 to TRBJ2-5; TRBD2 aligns across 11 bases. CDR1 SGHRS and CDR2 YFSETQ come from the germline V gene. The CDR3 loop spans 17 amino acids. The ends lost 4 bases at V and 7 bases at J; junction bases unmatched: 15. The CDR3 is CASSPASSGGTVLTQYF. The CDR3 bases are TGCGCCAGCAGCCCGGCCTCTAGCGGGGGGACCGTGTTGACCCAGTACTTC.

The rearrangement uses TRBV3-1 (or the pseudogene TRBV3-2) and TRBJ2-1; 7 bases match TRBD1. Germline-derived CDR1 and CDR2 are LGHDT and YNNKEL (reference sequence). This CDR3 region has 15 residues. Losses at the gene ends were 4 bases for V and 0 bases for J; bases not matched to a gene: 3. CDR3 in amino acids: CASSPRQGSYNEQFF. The DNA of the CDR3 is TGTGCCAGCAGCCCTCGACAGGGCTCCTACAATGAGCAGTTCTTC.

The CDR3 loop is CASSSQGNTIYF. CDR3 DNA: TGTGCCAGCAGTAGTCAGGGAAACACCATATATTTT. This chain links TRBV12-3 or TRBV12-4 with TRBJ1-3; D is uncertain. This CDR3 contains 12 residues. The ends were cut back, 5 bases at V and 4 bases at J, with 6 bases in the middle.

V gene TRBV19 combines with J gene TRBJ1-5; 11 bases align to TRBD1. The V and J ends lost 0 bases and 2 bases, in that order; junction bases with no gene match: 9. The CDR3 is made up of 19 amino acids. Germline V gene lookup returns CDR1 LNHDA and CDR2 SQIVND (reference sequence). CDR3 nucleotides: TGTGCCAGTAGTATAGATCGGACAGGGGGCCGAATCGGCAATCAGCCCCAGCATTTT. It translates to CASSIDRTGGRIGNQPQHF.

This clone was found once. The CDR3: CASSLTSQQFF. CDR3 bases: TGTGCCAGCAGCTTGACGTCCCAGCAGTTCTTC. V is TRBV5-6 and J is TRBJ2-1; no definite D call. CDR3 length equals 11 residues. V was shortened by 1 base and J by 11 bases, with 7 bases between the two germline ends. From germline, CDR1 is SGHDT and CDR2 YYEEEE.

The chain uses TRBV6-5 and TRBJ2-3, with 14 bases matching TRBD2. The CDR3 covers 15 residues. Trimming cost V 6 bases and J 6 bases; bases outside gene matches: 5. CDR1 is MNHEY, CDR2 SVGAGI, per germline. The CDR3 protein is CASSYGLAGGDTQYF. CDR3 coding DNA: TGTGCCAGCAGCTATGGACTAGCGGGGGGCGATACGCAGTATTTT.

V is TRBV2 and J is TRBJ2-3, with TRBD1 identical over 7 bases. From germline, CDR1 is SNHLY and CDR2 FYNNEI. V was pared by 6 bases and J by 6 bases, with 3 bases of the junction left unmatched. This CDR3 spans 12 amino acids. CDR3 nucleotide sequence: TGTGCCAGCAGGACGGACAGGGATACGCAGTATTTT. It encodes CASRTDRDTQYF.

The chain carries TRBV19 and TRBJ1-5, with a tentative D call TRBD1 (5 bases). V dropped 1 base and J dropped 0 bases, with 13 bases sitting between them. The CDR3 runs to 17 residues. Germline V gene sequence: CDR1 LNHDA, CDR2 SQIVND (reference sequence). The CDR3 is CASSIVSGGYSNQPQHF. The CDR3 coding sequence is TGTGCCAGTAGTATAGTTTCCGGGGGGTATAGCAATCAGCCCCAGCATTTT.

The chain has TRBV27 and TRBJ2-3, with 8 positions matching TRBD1. The CDR3 runs to 15 residues. The trim removed 6 bases at V and 3 bases at J, leaving 8 bases unmatched. CDR1 is MNHEY, CDR2 SMNVEV, per germline (reference sequence). CDR3 sequence: CASSMGQVTTDTQYF. CDR3 in DNA: TGTGCCAGCAGCATGGGACAGGTTACGACAGATACGCAGTATTTT.